This paragraph covers one T cell receptor beta chain sequence. This specimen comes from a study of blood T cell repertoires in COVID-19. As for the study in general: Sources were T cells, B-cell-depleted T cells, or PBMCs; the material itself was cDNA or gDNA.

Libraries were prepared by immunoSEQ multiplex PCR; TCRdb keeps only in-frame clonotypes and omits some of them. The repertoire includes 250,000 to 300,000 clones, around 80% of them detected once, and 5% sits in the top ten. The CDR3 length is 13 residues. V lost 4 bases, J lost 1 base, and 8 bases lay in between. The germline V gene has CDR1 SGHNT and CDR2 YYREEE (reference sequence). The sequence was collected from a man in his forties who had been exposed to COVID-19. The chain employs TRBV5-4 and TRBJ2-5; TRBD1 is a possible D gene (5 bases). Sequencing used PBMCs or T cells enriched from blood (not recorded which). The CDR3 DNA sequence: TGTGCCAGCAGCAGACAGACCCAAGAGACCCAGTACTTC. As protein: CASSRQTQETQYF.